This T cell receptor (beta chain) was captured in a study of vaccination and CD4 T cells after COVID-19. This clonotype was detected a few times. Its antigen is still unknown. As to time point: late sampling 161 to 241 days after vaccination in a few convalescent patients. TCRdb fed the PCR reads into MiXCR, producing one record per CDR3 protein. The sample holds 25,000 or so distinct CDR3 sequences, approximately 49% seen once. Study-wide results and limits: Spike mono-reactivity marked 304 of 307 vaccine-specific clones in convalescent patients.

The TCR comes from a human donor who had recovered from COVID-19. Sequences were derived from CD4+ T cells from blood, sampled about 7 months after SARS-CoV-2 vaccination.

In DNA form, the CDR3 reads TGCAGTGCGCCTGAGGGACAGAAGGGGTACGAGCAGTACTTC. The encoded protein is CSAPEGQKGYEQYF. This chain joins TRBV20-1 and TRBJ2-7; TRBD1 matches 7 bases. The germline gives CDR1 DFQATT, CDR2 SNEGSKA (reference sequence). J lost 4 bases, V lost 6 bases, and 12 bases had no gene match. The CDR3 runs to 14 residues.